The following is a TCR beta chain sequence with its context. Its antigen is unknown. Base qualities are not at hand, and no much larger clone is one base apart. The library was generated by the immunoSEQ multiplex PCR assay. Sourced from immuneACCESS, this table was stored by TCRdb with only in-frame sequences that have V and J called. A share of the clones is absent; for the studies checked, an unresolved V gene accounts for under half, and the remainder has no known explanation. This sample holds hundreds of thousands of clones; 88% were observed only once. About 0.01% of the sample lies in the top ten. The sample comes from a study of shared T cell receptors in the human thymus (dated by TCRdb to the early 2020s). Background for the entire study: The study examined how the human thymus generates shared, self-reactive T-cell receptor alpha chains.

These sequences were also reported in another study, on human thymus T cells. Per the second study: Immunologically healthy infants undergoing open corrective cardiac surgery for congenital heart defects in Finland were used as donors. The thymus tissue came from surgical resects taken out during corrective cardiac surgery. Usage of V and J gene segments appeared to be biased in both the thymic and the peripheral blood repertoires. According to the related research, thymic TCR repertoires were highly overlapping among unrelated individuals. TCR alpha and beta repertoires from roughly eight infant thymus samples and four related peripheral blood samples were characterized in the study. Donor ages ranged from roughly 6 to 244 days, and the cohort comprised six or seven male and a couple of female infants. Thymocytes were released mechanically from tissue and stored at -70 °C as pellets of about 9-32 million cells. A QIAsymphony instrument was used to extract genomic DNA from frozen cell pellets. Using the immunoSEQ multiplex PCR assay, the TCRB and TCRAD loci were amplified from a standardized quantity of quality-controlled genomic DNA. The amplicons covered the V(D)J region and were long enough to include the CDR3 and to identify the V and J genes. The amplicons were sequenced on an Illumina platform via the commercial immunoSEQ service. Primer bias and sequencing errors were corrected using previously described methods, and TCRAD and TCRB definitions followed the IMGT database. The repertoires were analysed using immunoSEQ Analyzer 3.0 and VDJTools for basic statistics, V/J segment usage, diversity estimates, rarefaction and pairwise overlap. Chao1, ChaoE, Efron-Thisted, Shannon and inverse Simpson indices were used to estimate diversity, which was also estimated on datasets down-sampled to the smallest sample. For repertoire overlap, CDR3 nucleotide sequence, V gene and J gene had to match strictly, and clustering was done by Jaccard-based multidimensional scaling. Thymus samples yielded on average approximately 800,000 unique TCRB clonotypes, compared with around 91,000 from blood samples.

Sequenced: thymocytes. This TCR was recovered from a boy under two years old with a congenital heart defect. Donor details come from another sample of the same person, matched by shared clones.

The DNA reads TGCAGCGTTTCAATTATCAGGATGGGCTACACTGAAGCTTTCTTT. Its protein is CSVSIIRMGYTEAFF. This chain joins TRBV29-1 to TRBJ1-1; the D gene is not confidently resolved. CDR1 and CDR2, looked up from the germline V gene, are SQVTM and ANQGSEA. Inclusive of the bounding cysteine and phenylalanine, the CDR3 is 15 residues long. CDR3 DNA is the only sequence kept; it has 45 bases, read in frame from the first base. V was cut back by 5 bases and J by 3 bases, leaving a gap of 19 bases between them. Full variable domain (CDR3 extended with the reference TRBV29-1 and TRBJ1-1 proteins): SAVISQKPSRDICQRGTSLTIQCQVDSQVTMMFWYRQQPGQSLTLIATANQGSEATYESGFVIDKFPISRPNLTFSTLTVSNMSPEDSSIYLCSVSIIRMGYTEAFFGQGTRLTVV.